These 3 T cell receptor beta chains share one sample of origin, sequenced in a study of blood T cells in healthy people across ages. Using a J-beta primer mix together with a sample-barcoded 5' primer, a second PCR was run for about 7 to 12 cycles. MiXCR, applied by TCRdb to the 5' RACE reads, yields one record per CDR3 protein. The table lists more than 550,000 distinct CDR3 sequences, over 20% of them singletons. Sequencing was done on a sample of blood. These receptors came from a man in his 70s in good health.

This clonotype has a handful of counts. The chain has TRBV5-1 and TRBJ2-7, with D possibly TRBD2 on 6 matching bases. Germline V gene lookup returns CDR1 SGHRS and CDR2 YFSETQ. The length of the CDR3 is 14 residues. V lost 5 bases, J lost 0 bases, and 12 bases lay in between. The CDR3 DNA is TGCGCCAGCAGGGCTAGCGCTAGCTCCTACGAGCAGTACTTC. Its protein is CASRASASSYEQYF.

This clonotype was picked up a small number of times. The rearrangement links TRBV19 to TRBJ2-5; perhaps D is TRBD1 or TRBD2 (5 bases each). The DNA end is more similar to TRBJ2-1, so the J call may be wrong. The length of the CDR3 is 15 residues. Looked up from germline, CDR1 is LNHDA and CDR2 is SQIVND (reference sequence). The CDR3: CASSTLPGTAEEQFF. The DNA for the CDR3 is TGTGCCAGTAGTACGCTGCCCGGGACCGCGGAGGAGCAGTTCTTC.

This clonotype has more than one count but fewer than ten. This sequence joins TRBV3-1 and TRBJ2-1; 14 bases fit TRBD2. The junction had 6 bases not matched to a gene; V was cut back by 3 bases and J by 8 bases. The CDR3 runs to 16 residues. CDR1 is LGHDT and CDR2 is YNNKEL in the germline V gene (reference sequence). CDR3 bases: TGTGCCAGCAGCCAGGAGGGACTAGCGGGAGTCGATGAGCAGTTCTTC. Translating it yields CASSQEGLAGVDEQFF.